One sample yielded the 32 T cell receptor beta chains listed below, sequenced in a study of shared clonotypes between healthy human individuals. The method was immunoSEQ multiplex PCR; TCRdb's version includes in-frame clones alone and lacks a portion of them. The data hold approximately 2.1 million clones, with more than 85% observed a single time. Sequenced input: naive CD4+ T cells from PBMCs. Subset described: CD45RA+ positively selected. The receptor set was obtained from a man between 18 and 29 years old in good health. Some clones in this sample may be carry-over from other donors' samples.

Points on this clone: This sample includes further DNA sequences coding for the same CDR3. The chain couples TRBV5-1 to TRBJ2-5; D gene uncertain. This CDR3 has 14 residues. Germline V gives CDR1 SGHRS, CDR2 YFSETQ. V lost 0 bases and J lost 4, with 10 bases in between. The CDR3: CASSLGAVGETQYF. As DNA, the CDR3 is TGCGCCAGCAGCTTGGGAGCAGTGGGAGAGACCCAGTACTTC.

The rearrangement links TRBV11-2 to TRBJ2-2; D is perhaps TRBD2 (5 bases). V was cut by 2 bases and J by 6 bases, with 10 bases left in between. This CDR3 is built from 14 residues. Germline V gene sequence: CDR1 SGHAT, CDR2 FQNNGV. For the CDR3, the DNA is TGTGCCAGCAGCTTACGTCCCGGGGCCGGGGAGCTGTTTTTT. Encoded protein: CASSLRPGAGELFF.

The chain joins TRBV4-1 to TRBJ1-5; D gene unclear. The CDR3 consists of 16 residues. V was shortened by 0 bases and J by 7 bases, with 16 bases between the two germline ends. Looked up from germline, CDR1 is MGHRA and CDR2 is YSYEKL. CDR3 loop: CASSQDPASVGQPQHF. CDR3 nucleotide sequence: TGCGCCAGCAGCCAAGATCCCGCCAGCGTTGGGCAGCCCCAGCATTTT.

The chain combines TRBV21-1 with TRBJ2-1. TRBV21-1 is reported as a pseudogene. CDR3 length: 13 residues. The CDR3 DNA sequence: TGTGCCAGCAGCAAAGAGAATATGTGTGAGCAGTTCTTC. It codes for CASSKENMCEQFF.

The chain employs TRBV5-1 and TRBJ2-2; D tentatively reads TRBD1 or TRBD2 (5 bases each). Germline V gives CDR1 SGHRS, CDR2 YFSETQ. V lost 4 bases to trimming and J lost 2 bases, with 18 bases between them. This CDR3 region has 17 residues. The CDR3 reads CASSTRKDTRNTGELFF. CDR3 bases: TGCGCCAGCAGCACGAGGAAGGACACTAGAAACACCGGGGAGCTGTTTTTT.

The chain carries TRBV18 and TRBJ2-1, with 13 positions matching TRBD2. CDR3 length: 16 residues. Trimming took 3 bases from V and 5 from J; bases not matched to a gene: 4. The germline V gene has CDR1 KGHSH and CDR2 LQKENI. CDR3 bases: TGTGCCAGCTCACCCTGGACTAGCGGGAGCCACAATGAGCAGTTCTTC. Translation gives CASSPWTSGSHNEQFF.

The chain joins TRBV7-2 to TRBJ2-2, with TRBD2 identical over 13 bases. The CDR3 loop spans 17 amino acids. Germline CDR1 and CDR2: SGHTA and FQGNSA. Trimming cost V 5 bases and J 6 bases; bases outside gene matches: 9. CDR3 amino acids: CASSLGLAGNLPGELFF. DNA of the CDR3: TGTGCCAGCAGCCTGGGACTAGCGGGAAATCTCCCCGGGGAGCTGTTTTTT.

The chain recombines TRBV28 with TRBJ1-2; no reliable D call. This CDR3 region has 14 residues. The V and J ends lost 6 bases and 6 bases respectively, with 17 bases between them. Germline-derived CDR1 and CDR2 are MDHEN and SYDVKM. The CDR3 sequence is CASSLVGFTHGYTF. The DNA of the CDR3 is TGTGCCAGCAGCCTGGTAGGGTTCACCCATGGCTACACCTTC.

This rearrangement joins TRBV18 to TRBJ2-7; 9 bases map to TRBD1. J gave up 7 bases and V 4 bases, and 5 bases lay outside the gene matches. The CDR3 is made up of 13 amino acids. Germline V lookup: CDR1 KGHSH, CDR2 LQKENI. CDR3 sequence (DNA): TGTGCCAGCTCACGGGGACAGGGCTCGGAGCAGTACTTC. It translates to CASSRGQGSEQYF. Combining the CDR3 with reference TRBV18 and TRBJ2-7 gives the whole variable domain NAGVMQNPRHLVRRRGQEARLRCSPMKGHSHVYWYRQLPEEGLKFMVYLQKENIIDESGMPKERFSAEFPKEGPSILRIQQVVRGDSAAYFCASSRGQGSEQYFGPGTRLTVT.

Comment on this clone: The sample has other DNA sequences that encode this CDR3 too. CDR3 coding DNA: TGTGCCAGCAGCGTCGACCGGGCAGATACGCAGTATTTT. Residues: CASSVDRADTQYF. The chain links TRBV6-1 to TRBJ2-3; D unclear. Germline CDR1 is MNHNS and CDR2 is SASEGT. V lost 6 bases to trimming and J lost 4 bases, with 11 bases between them. This CDR3 has 13 amino acids.

J is TRBJ1-2 and V is TRBV28, with 7 bases that match TRBD1. The J segment lost 0 bases and the V segment lost 7 bases, leaving 5 bases of the junction unmatched. The germline CDR1 and CDR2 sequences are MDHEN and SYDVKM. The CDR3 loop spans 14 amino acids. CDR3 region: CASKDRKTNYGYTF. CDR3 DNA sequence: TGTGCCAGCAAGGACAGGAAAACTAACTATGGCTACACCTTC.

The rearrangement uses TRBV28 and TRBJ2-6; 7 bases are a match to TRBD1. CDR1 MDHEN and CDR2 SYDVKM come from the germline V gene. Trimming removed 6 bases from V and 2 bases from J; junction bases left unmatched: 4. The CDR3 totals 15 residues. CDR3: CASSKTGPGANVLTF. The CDR3 region has the DNA TGTGCCAGCAGCAAGACAGGGCCTGGGGCCAACGTCCTGACTTTC.

The chain carries TRBV9 and TRBJ1-6, with no clear D. CDR3 size: 15 residues. Germline V lookup: CDR1 SGDLS, CDR2 YYNGEE. V lost 0 bases and J 5 bases, leaving 9 bases between the germline ends. CDR3 loop: CASSVGGSHNSPLHF. DNA for the CDR3: TGTGCCAGCAGCGTAGGAGGGTCCCATAATTCACCCCTCCACTTT.

Comment on this clone: Other DNA sequences in this specimen translate into the identical CDR3. The chain joins TRBV19 to TRBJ2-1; tentative D call: TRBD2 (6 bases). Germline values: CDR1 LNHDA, CDR2 SQIVND (reference sequence). V lost 3 bases to trimming and J lost 0 bases, with 9 bases between them. CDR3 size: 15 residues. CDR3 protein: CASSIIAASYNEQFF. DNA for the CDR3: TGTGCCAGTAGTATCATAGCGGCCTCCTACAATGAGCAGTTCTTC.

The V call is TRBV11-1, the J call TRBJ2-3; 8 nucleotides align to TRBD1. The CDR3 is 15 amino acids. Germline lookup yields CDR1 SGHAT and CDR2 FQDESV (reference sequence). Losses at the gene ends were 5 bases for V and 3 bases for J; bases not matched to a gene: 7. The CDR3 is CASSAGTGRTDTQYF. CDR3 DNA: TGTGCCAGCAGCGCCGGGACAGGTCGGACAGATACGCAGTATTTT.

The chain links TRBV7-2 to TRBJ2-1; D not certain. The ends were cut back, 1 base at V and 0 bases at J, with 10 bases in the middle. The CDR3 runs 16 residues. Per the germline V gene, CDR1 is SGHTA and CDR2 is FQGNSA. The CDR3 region is CASSLGLAPSYNEQFF. The CDR3 DNA reads as TGTGCCAGCAGCTTAGGCTTAGCCCCCTCCTACAATGAGCAGTTCTTC.

This chain links TRBV30 with TRBJ2-2; D not certain. The CDR3 has 13 amino acids. The germline V gene encodes CDR1 GTSNPN and CDR2 SVGIG (reference sequence). V was trimmed by 2 bases and J by 4 bases, leaving 8 bases between them. The CDR3 spells CAWSRQTTGELFF. Written as DNA, the CDR3 is TGTGCCTGGAGTCGGCAGACCACCGGGGAGCTGTTTTTT.

This chain links TRBV15 with TRBJ1-5; no firm D call. Germline V lookup: CDR1 LNHNV, CDR2 YYDKDF (reference sequence). The CDR3 is made up of 15 amino acids. Trimming cost V 0 bases and J 4 bases, with 10 bases left between them. The CDR3 DNA sequence: TGTGCCACCAGCAGAGAATTACAGCCTAATCAGCCCCAGCATTTT. Amino acid sequence: CATSRELQPNQPQHF.

This clone was recorded only once. The chain joins TRBV27 to TRBJ1-1, with 7 bases aligning to TRBD1. Germline V CDR1 and CDR2: MNHEY, SMNVEV (reference sequence). Trimming removed 5 bases from V and 4 bases from J; junction bases left unmatched: 7. This CDR3 has 14 residues. The CDR3 sequence is CASSPTSGGTEAFF. CDR3 DNA: TGTGCCAGCAGTCCTACCTCAGGGGGCACTGAAGCTTTCTTT.

The chain employs TRBV7-8 and TRBJ2-7; no reliable D call. The germline CDR1 and CDR2 sequences are SGHVS and FQNEAQ. The CDR3 covers 15 residues. Deletions cut 1 base from V and 3 bases from J, with 13 bases between. The chain's CDR3 is CASSLGLGILYEQYF. The DNA of the CDR3 is TGTGCCAGCAGCTTAGGTCTGGGTATACTCTACGAGCAGTACTTC.

This CDR3 reads CASSIAYAPGTEAFF. The CDR3 DNA follows: TGTGCCAGTAGTATAGCTTACGCACCTGGGACTGAAGCTTTCTTT. The chain couples TRBV19 to TRBJ1-1; no clear D. Germline CDR1 reads LNHDA; CDR2 reads SQIVND (reference sequence). CDR3 size: 15 residues. Trimming shortened V by 1 base and J by 5 bases, and 14 bases separated the two germline ends.

This clone was found once. The gene calls are TRBV5-6 and TRBJ2-3, with 7 bases fitting TRBD1. The V gene's germline CDR1 is SGHDT and CDR2 YYEEEE. Losses at the gene ends were 0 bases for V and 6 bases for J; bases not matched to a gene: 4. The CDR3 spans 14 residues. The CDR3 DNA reads as TGTGCCAGCAGCTTGGGCAGGGGGTCGGATACGCAGTATTTT. It yields the protein CASSLGRGSDTQYF. Together with reference TRBV5-6 and TRBJ2-3, the CDR3 gives the full variable domain: DAGVTQSPTHLIKTRGQQVTLRCSPKSGHDTVSWYQQALGQGPQFIFQYYEEEERQRGNFPDRFSGHQFPNYSSELNVNALLLGDSALYLCASSLGRGSDTQYFGPGTRLTVL.

The chain couples TRBV5-6 to TRBJ2-5, with TRBD1 as a possible D gene (6 bases). Between the trimmed V and J ends, which lost 7 bases and 1 base, there was a span of 20 bases. This CDR3 has 16 amino acids. Germline V gene lookup returns CDR1 SGHDT and CDR2 YYEEEE. The DNA of the CDR3 is TGTGCCAGCGGTTCACAGGGAGTTCCTTCCCAAGAGACCCAGTACTTC. As protein: CASGSQGVPSQETQYF.

The CDR3 DNA reads as TGTGCCAGCAGCCTTAGACAGGGTAGGGGGAACAATGAGCAGTTCTTC. This sequence encodes CASSLRQGRGNNEQFF. The rearrangement links TRBV7-9 to TRBJ2-1; 7 positions match TRBD1. The CDR3 extends over 16 amino acids. The V gene end was trimmed by 5 bases and the J gene end by 5 bases; junction bases not matched to a gene: 12. CDR1 and CDR2 (germline): SEHNR, FQNEAQ (reference sequence). Using reference TRBV7-9 and TRBJ2-1 for the parts outside the CDR3, the full variable domain is DTGVSQNPRHKITKRGQNVTFRCDPISEHNRLYWYRQTLGQGPEFLTYFQNEAQLEKSRLLSDRFSAERPKGSFSTLEIQRTEQGDSAMYLCASSLRQGRGNNEQFFGPGTRLTVL.

Note on this clone: The sample carries other DNA sequences with the same CDR3. This chain connects TRBV9 to TRBJ2-1; 7 nucleotides align to TRBD2. CDR3 length equals 15 residues. Germline V CDR1 and CDR2: SGDLS, YYNGEE. V trimming: 0 bases; J trimming: 2 bases; junction bases outside the gene matches: 2. CDR3 region: CASSVVAGAYNEQFF. CDR3 DNA: TGTGCCAGCAGCGTAGTCGCGGGAGCCTACAATGAGCAGTTCTTC.

Written as DNA, the CDR3 is TGTGCCAGCAGCTTAGCGACCCCTCGGGGGGCCAACGTCCTGACTTTC. The encoded protein is CASSLATPRGANVLTF. This chain connects TRBV7-9 to TRBJ2-6, with D hard to call. The V and J ends lost 0 bases and 4 bases respectively, with 10 bases between them. CDR3 length equals 16 residues. Germline V gene data show CDR1 as SEHNR and CDR2 as FQNEAQ (reference sequence).

This chain uses TRBV28 with TRBJ2-7; maybe TRBD2 (6 bases). V lost 3 bases to trimming and J lost 0 bases, with 15 bases between them. The germline V gene encodes CDR1 MDHEN and CDR2 SYDVKM. CDR3 length: 16 amino acids. The CDR3 sequence: CASSLGGSQPSYEQYF. In DNA form, the CDR3 reads TGTGCCAGCAGTTTGGGGGGTTCCCAACCCTCCTACGAGCAGTACTTC.

This chain links TRBV27 with TRBJ2-4; 8 bases agree with TRBD1. Losses at the gene ends were 3 bases for V and 6 bases for J; bases not matched to a gene: 4. Germline values: CDR1 MNHEY, CDR2 SMNVEV (reference sequence). The CDR3 is made up of 14 amino acids. Here the CDR3 reads CASSFQGAVNIQYF. DNA for the CDR3: TGTGCCAGCAGTTTTCAGGGGGCGGTAAACATTCAGTACTTC.

The chain is built from TRBV7-6 and TRBJ2-7; the D is unclear. Trimming took off 7 bases at V and 1 base at J, with 14 bases between the two ends. CDR3 length equals 14 residues. CDR1 and CDR2 from the germline V gene are SGHVS and FNYEAQ. Here the CDR3 reads CASTPFSRSYEQYF. The CDR3 region has the DNA TGTGCCAGCACCCCCTTTTCCAGATCCTACGAGCAGTACTTC.

The chain has TRBV5-1 and TRBJ2-1, with 8 bases aligning to TRBD1. CDR1 and CDR2 (germline): SGHRS, YFSETQ. Trimming took 6 bases from V and 6 from J; bases not matched to a gene: 11. This CDR3 spans 15 amino acids. The CDR3 DNA is TGCGCCAGCAACTACGGACAGGGCAGCGTCAATGAGCAGTTCTTC. Translation gives CASNYGQGSVNEQFF.

The chain uses TRBV6-1 and TRBJ2-5; D perhaps matches TRBD2 (5 bases). Trimming pared 3 bases from V and 1 base from J, leaving 6 bases between. The CDR3 loop spans 13 amino acids. Per germline, CDR1 MNHNS and CDR2 SASEGT. Written as DNA, the CDR3 is TGTGCCAGCAGTGAGCTAGCCCAAGAGACCCAGTACTTC. Translated: CASSELAQETQYF.

V is TRBV4-1 and J is TRBJ1-2; D is undetermined. The V and J ends lost 1 base and 7 bases respectively, with 28 bases between them. Germline CDR1 MGHRA, CDR2 YSYEKL. The CDR3 contains 19 residues. CDR3 DNA sequence: TGCGCCAGCAGCCAAGGGAGTGACCAGGCAACACCAAACCCGGGTGGCTACACCTTC. It is translated as CASSQGSDQATPNPGGYTF.